Below, 23 T cell receptor beta chains from the same sample are listed, as sequenced in a study of technical replicates of blood from a handful of donors. Data came from immunoSEQ multiplex PCR; TCRdb stores just in-frame clones and leaves some out. The sample contains approximately 97,000 clones, 85% to 95% of which appear only once. Specimen: T cells isolated from PBMCs. These receptors were collected from a human donor in good health.

This chain uses TRBV7-8 with TRBJ2-4, with 7 nucleotides matching TRBD2. V shed 1 base, J shed 8 bases, and the junction held 11 bases outside the gene matches. Germline CDR1 is SGHVS and CDR2 is FQNEAQ. The length of the CDR3 is 16 residues. CDR3 sequence (DNA): TGTGCCAGCAGCTTAGGGACAATGGGAGGGTTAGACATTCAGTACTTC. Residues: CASSLGTMGGLDIQYF.

The V call is TRBV5-1, the J call TRBJ2-5; 8 nucleotides agree with TRBD1. Trimming removed 1 base from V and 5 bases from J; junction bases left unmatched: 7. There are 15 residues in the CDR3. Germline lookup yields CDR1 SGHRS and CDR2 YFSETQ. In DNA, the CDR3 is TGCGCCAGCAGCTTGCAGACAGGGGAAATCGAGACCCAGTACTTC. Encoded protein: CASSLQTGEIETQYF. The full variable domain, rest sourced from reference TRBV5-1 and TRBJ2-5, is KAGVTQTPRYLIKTRGQQVTLSCSPISGHRSVSWYQQTPGQGLQFLFEYFSETQRNKGNFPGRFSGRQFSNSRSEMNVSTLELGDSALYLCASSLQTGEIETQYFGPGTRLLVL.

The V gene is TRBV5-1, the J gene TRBJ2-1; tentatively, D is TRBD1 or TRBD2 (6 bases each). CDR3 length equals 11 residues. Trimming took off 4 bases at V and 10 bases at J, with 9 bases between the two ends. CDR1 SGHRS and CDR2 YFSETQ come from the germline V gene. CDR3 amino acids: CASSVGGEQFF. CDR3 nucleotides: TGCGCCAGCAGCGTGGGGGGCGAGCAGTTCTTC.

This chain connects TRBV18 to TRBJ1-3; the D is unclear. V was cut by 3 bases and J by 4 bases, with 16 bases left in between. CDR3 length: 16 amino acids. Germline V gives CDR1 KGHSH, CDR2 LQKENI. This CDR3 reads CASSPRDPGSGNTIYF. The CDR3 DNA reads TGTGCCAGCTCACCCCGGGATCCGGGATCGGGAAACACCATATATTTT.

The chain has TRBV11-2 and TRBJ2-7, with TRBD2 as a possible D gene (5 bases). From germline, CDR1 is SGHAT and CDR2 FQNNGV. Between the trimmed V and J ends, which lost 5 bases and 13 bases, there was a span of 21 bases. The CDR3 runs to 13 residues. The CDR3 DNA reads TGTGCCAGCAGCACCGGAGGACCCTACGAGCTCTACTTC. Its protein product is CASSTGGPYELYF.

V gene TRBV9 combines with J gene TRBJ2-1; 7 bases map to TRBD2. Trimming cost V 2 bases and J 7 bases; bases outside gene matches: 12. Per germline, CDR1 SGDLS and CDR2 YYNGEE. This CDR3 is built from 16 residues. For the CDR3, the DNA is TGTGCCAGCAGCGTTGAAGCGCTTAAAGCGGGGAATGAGCAGTTCTTC. Its translation: CASSVEALKAGNEQFF.

For the CDR3, the DNA is TGTGCCAGACCTATACTCTGTAGCTCCTACAATGAGCAGTTCTTC. Its translation: CARPILCSSYNEQFF. The genes are TRBV9 and TRBJ2-1; D uncertain. This CDR3 contains 15 residues. The ends were cut back, 8 bases at V and 0 bases at J, with 15 bases in the middle. Germline loops: CDR1 SGDLS, CDR2 YYNGEE.

V gene TRBV30 combines with J gene TRBJ1-4, with D perhaps TRBD1 (5 bases). The CDR3 sequence is 13 residues long. Germline CDR1 reads GTSNPN; CDR2 reads SVGIG (reference sequence). V lost 1 base to trimming and J lost 7 bases, with 10 bases between them. CDR3 coding DNA: TGTGCCTGGAGTGGACAGCCAGGTGAAAAACTGTTTTTT. The encoded protein is CAWSGQPGEKLFF.

In its sample, this clone was seen once. The chain uses TRBV5-4 and TRBJ2-2; 16 bases match TRBD2. CDR1 and CDR2 from the germline V gene are SGHNT and YYREEE (reference sequence). V lost 0 bases and J lost 5; bases outside the gene matches: 7. This CDR3 is built from 19 residues. The CDR3 DNA sequence: TGTGCCAGCAGCTTGGCCGGGACTAGCGGGAGGGTACGGACCGGGGAGCTGTTTTTT. This gives the protein CASSLAGTSGRVRTGELFF.

J is TRBJ2-7 and V is TRBV11-2, with 7 bases lining up with TRBD2. The CDR3 length is 14 residues. V was clipped by 4 bases and J by 6 bases; unmatched bases: 9. Germline V gene sequence: CDR1 SGHAT, CDR2 FQNNGV. The CDR3 spells CASSSLERDGEQYF. The CDR3 DNA follows: TGTGCCAGCAGCTCTCTTGAGCGGGACGGCGAGCAGTACTTC.

For the CDR3, the DNA is TGTGCCAGCTCACCAGAGCGGGAGAATCCATACGAGCAGTACTTC. Its translation: CASSPERENPYEQYF. The chain has TRBV18 and TRBJ2-7, with 8 bases fitting TRBD2. The junction had 7 bases not matched to a gene; V was cut back by 2 bases and J by 4 bases. The CDR3 totals 15 residues. Germline V gene sequence: CDR1 KGHSH, CDR2 LQKENI.

This chain links TRBV11-3 with TRBJ2-7, with TRBD2 matching 8 bases. V shed 5 bases and J 4 bases; nucleotides not matched to a gene: 7. CDR1 and CDR2 (germline): SGHNT, YENEEA. This CDR3 has 14 amino acids. The chain's CDR3 is CASSNSGKQYEQYF. CDR3 bases: TGTGCCAGCAGCAATAGCGGGAAACAGTACGAGCAGTACTTC.

V gene TRBV11-3 combines with J gene TRBJ2-7, with TRBD1 identical over 11 bases. The CDR3 runs 15 residues. The germline CDR1 and CDR2 sequences are SGHNT and YENEEA. Trimming cost V 2 bases and J 4 bases; bases outside gene matches: 4. The CDR3 sequence: CASSLNGQGAYEQYF. The CDR3 coding sequence is TGTGCCAGCAGCTTAAATGGACAGGGGGCTTACGAGCAGTACTTC.

On this clone itself: Within the sample, other DNA sequences also encode this same CDR3. The V gene is TRBV4-3, the J gene TRBJ1-1, with TRBD1 as a possible D gene (5 bases). V lost 1 base to trimming and J lost 8 bases, with 17 bases between them. Germline lookup yields CDR1 LGHNA and CDR2 YSLEER. CDR3 length: 15 amino acids. This CDR3 reads CASSQAYLPRAEAFF. In nucleotides, the CDR3 is TGCGCCAGCAGCCAAGCCTACCTACCCAGGGCGGAAGCTTTCTTT.

The CDR3, as DNA: TGTGCCAGCAGACCTGGAGGGGATGGTACCGGGGAGCTGTTTTTT. Amino acids: CASRPGGDGTGELFF. The V and J genes are TRBV11-3 and TRBJ2-2, with D possibly being TRBD2 (6 bases). Germline CDR1 reads SGHNT; CDR2 reads YENEEA. The V end lost 6 bases, the J end lost 5 bases, and 16 bases lay between the germline ends. The CDR3 sequence is 15 residues long.

This clone was detected once. The chain combines TRBV7-2 with TRBJ1-4, with TRBD1 matching over 7 bases. The CDR3 runs 16 residues. Germline loops: CDR1 SGHTA, CDR2 FQGNSA. Trimming removed 2 bases from V and 3 bases from J; junction bases left unmatched: 6. CDR3 in amino acids: CASSLSTGEANEKLFF. CDR3 nucleotides: TGTGCCAGCAGCTTATCAACAGGGGAGGCTAATGAAAAACTGTTTTTT.

This chain connects TRBV7-3 to TRBJ1-1; D gene ambiguous. Germline V gives CDR1 SGHTA, CDR2 FQGTGA. There are 17 residues in the CDR3. Deletions cut 5 bases from V and 0 bases from J, with 19 bases between. This chain's CDR3 is CASSQIASVPVNTEAFF. The CDR3 DNA reads as TGTGCCAGCAGCCAAATCGCCAGCGTTCCTGTGAACACTGAAGCTTTCTTT. The full variable domain, its missing parts supplied by reference TRBV7-3 and TRBJ1-1, is GAGVSQTPSNKVTEKGKYVELRCDPISGHTALYWYRQSLGQGPEFLIYFQGTGAADDSGLPNDRFFAVRPEGSVSTLKIQRTERGDSAVYLCASSQIASVPVNTEAFFGQGTRLTVV.

V gene TRBV6-5 combines with J gene TRBJ1-5; no firm D call. The CDR3 has 14 amino acids. The V gene's germline CDR1 is MNHEY and CDR2 SVGAGI. Trimming took 6 bases from V and 3 from J, leaving 12 bases between them. The CDR3 nucleotides read TGTGCCAGCAGGATGTCAGGAAACAATCAGCCCCAGCATTTT. Its translation: CASRMSGNNQPQHF.

This chain uses TRBV11-2 with TRBJ1-1; a weak D match, TRBD1 (6 bases). V was shortened by 4 bases and J by 5 bases, with 11 bases between the two germline ends. Germline V CDR1 and CDR2: SGHAT, FQNNGV. This CDR3 has 13 residues. CDR3 DNA sequence: TGTGCCAGCAGCTCACAGGGTGGGACTGAAGCTTTCTTT. This sequence encodes CASSSQGGTEAFF.

V usage is TRBV28 and J usage is TRBJ1-5; D possibly corresponds to TRBD1 (5 bases). The CDR3 runs to 15 residues. Germline V gene sequence: CDR1 MDHEN, CDR2 SYDVKM. The V and J ends lost 10 bases and 3 bases respectively, with 19 bases between them. The CDR3 region is CATLTQGTNNQPQHF. The CDR3 nucleotides read TGTGCCACCCTTACCCAGGGAACTAACAATCAGCCCCAGCATTTT. Filled out from reference TRBV28 and TRBJ1-5, the complete variable domain reads DVKVTQSSRYLVKRTGEKVFLECVQDMDHENMFWYRQDPGLGLRLIYFSYDVKMKEKGDIPEGYSVSREKKERFSLILESASTNQTSMYLCATLTQGTNNQPQHFGDGTRLSIL.

The V and J genes are TRBV29-1 and TRBJ1-1; weak D call: TRBD1 (5 bases). The CDR3 is made up of 11 amino acids. Trimming removed 5 bases from V and 4 bases from J, with 8 bases in between. The germline V gene encodes CDR1 SQVTM and CDR2 ANQGSEA. CDR3 nucleotides: TGCAGCGTTCAGGGCAGCACTGAAGCTTTCTTT. This codes for CSVQGSTEAFF.

The CDR3 DNA reads TGTGCCAGCAGCTTAGGAGCTAGCGGGAGGAGGGAGACCCAGTACTTC. Its translation is CASSLGASGRRETQYF. The chain uses TRBV13 and TRBJ2-5, with 11 bases that match TRBD2. The V segment lost 0 bases and the J segment 5 bases; nucleotides outside the gene matches: 5. Germline CDR1 reads PRHDT; CDR2 reads FYEKMQ (reference sequence). CDR3 length: 16 amino acids.

This clone was observed once. V usage is TRBV29-1 and J usage is TRBJ2-7; no reliable D call. There are 12 residues in the CDR3. The V gene's germline CDR1 is SQVTM and CDR2 ANQGSEA. V was trimmed by 7 bases and J by 4 bases, leaving 14 bases between them. CDR3 bases: TGCAGCGGATTAGCCAATACTTACGAGCAGTACTTC. This translates into CSGLANTYEQYF.